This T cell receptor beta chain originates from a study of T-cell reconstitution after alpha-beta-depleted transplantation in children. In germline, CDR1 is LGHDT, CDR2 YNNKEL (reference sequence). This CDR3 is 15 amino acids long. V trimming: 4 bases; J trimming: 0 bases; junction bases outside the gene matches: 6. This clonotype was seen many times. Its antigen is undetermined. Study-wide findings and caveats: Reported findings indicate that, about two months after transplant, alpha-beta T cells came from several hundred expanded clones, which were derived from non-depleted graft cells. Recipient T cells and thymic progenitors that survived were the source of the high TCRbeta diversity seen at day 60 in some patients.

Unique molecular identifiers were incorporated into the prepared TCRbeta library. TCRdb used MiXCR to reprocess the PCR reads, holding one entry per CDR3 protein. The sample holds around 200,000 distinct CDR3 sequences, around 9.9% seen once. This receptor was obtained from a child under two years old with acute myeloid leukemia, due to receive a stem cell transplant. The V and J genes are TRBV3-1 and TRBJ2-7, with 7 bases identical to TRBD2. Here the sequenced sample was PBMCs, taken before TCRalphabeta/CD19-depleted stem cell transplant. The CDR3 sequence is CASSPSSGGSYEQYF. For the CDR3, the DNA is TGTGCCAGCAGCCCCTCTAGCGGCGGCTCCTACGAGCAGTACTTC.